Shown below are 14 T cell receptor beta chains from a single sample sequenced in a study of PD-L1 blockade in urothelial cancer. Produced via immunoSEQ multiplex PCR; TCRdb's table is partial and in-frame only. The data show around 45,000 clones, 88% seen once. The sequencing here drew on PBMCs, taken around atezolizumab (anti-PD-L1) treatment. These receptors came from a woman aged 55 to 70 with urothelial cancer.

V gene TRBV6-5 combines with J gene TRBJ1-3; unclear D gene. Trimming pared 0 bases from V and 1 base from J, leaving 10 bases between. The CDR3 contains 16 residues. The germline V gene encodes CDR1 MNHEY and CDR2 SVGAGI. This CDR3 reads CASSYSRVMSGNTIYF. CDR3 in DNA: TGTGCCAGCAGTTACTCTCGGGTTATGTCTGGAAACACCATATATTTT.

CDR3 nucleotides: TGCGCCAGCAGCTTGGCCGGGACAGAAATCTCCTACGAGCAGTACTTC. This codes for CASSLAGTEISYEQYF. The V gene is TRBV5-1, the J gene TRBJ2-7; 7 bases map to TRBD1. CDR1 SGHRS and CDR2 YFSETQ come from the germline V gene. V was pared by 0 bases and J by 0 bases, with 6 bases of the junction left unmatched. The CDR3 is 16 residues long. Full variable domain (remainder filled in from reference TRBV5-1 and TRBJ2-7): KAGVTQTPRYLIKTRGQQVTLSCSPISGHRSVSWYQQTPGQGLQFLFEYFSETQRNKGNFPGRFSGRQFSNSRSEMNVSTLELGDSALYLCASSLAGTEISYEQYFGPGTRLTVT.

This chain uses TRBV7-9 with TRBJ1-1; a possible D gene is TRBD1 (6 bases). With 2 bases removed from V and 4 bases from J, the gap between germline ends came to 11 bases. The germline V gene encodes CDR1 SEHNR and CDR2 FQNEAQ (reference sequence). This CDR3 is built from 14 residues. DNA for the CDR3: TGTGCCAGCAGCTTAAAGGGAGGGGGCACTGAAGCTTTCTTT. Its translation is CASSLKGGGTEAFF.

The chain carries TRBV11-2 and TRBJ2-7, with 8 bases aligning to TRBD2. The CDR3 totals 14 residues. J was trimmed by 2 bases and V by 3 bases; bases with no gene match: 3. Per germline, CDR1 SGHAT and CDR2 FQNNGV. Here the CDR3 reads CASSFGTSAYEQYF. Written as DNA, the CDR3 is TGTGCCAGCAGCTTTGGGACTAGTGCCTACGAGCAGTACTTC.

The chain has TRBV27 and TRBJ2-7, with 12 bases lining up with TRBD2. Germline CDR1 is MNHEY and CDR2 is SMNVEV (reference sequence). V gave up 2 bases and J gave up 6 bases; unmatched junction bases: 2. The CDR3 contains 14 residues. CDR3 nucleotide sequence: TGTGCCAGCAGTTTAAGACTAGCGGGGGCCGAGCAGTACTTC. Translation gives CASSLRLAGAEQYF.

The J gene is TRBJ2-2, the V gene TRBV2, with TRBD1 matching over 10 bases. This CDR3 spans 15 amino acids. Per the germline V gene, CDR1 is SNHLY and CDR2 is FYNNEI. With 6 bases clipped from V and 5 bases from J, the junction kept 6 bases outside the gene matches. The CDR3: CASRPRDRGTGELFF. The CDR3 coding sequence is TGTGCCAGCAGACCACGGGACAGGGGAACCGGGGAGCTGTTTTTT.

The V and J genes are TRBV5-1 and TRBJ1-4; D is possibly TRBD1 (6 bases). The CDR3 totals 15 residues. Germline V lookup: CDR1 SGHRS, CDR2 YFSETQ. The V end lost 3 bases, the J end lost 7 bases, and 16 bases lay between the germline ends. CDR3 loop: CASSSTGNGGEKLFF. In DNA form, the CDR3 reads TGCGCCAGCAGCTCCACAGGGAACGGTGGTGAAAAACTGTTTTTT. Full variable domain (rest looked up from reference TRBV5-1 and TRBJ1-4): KAGVTQTPRYLIKTRGQQVTLSCSPISGHRSVSWYQQTPGQGLQFLFEYFSETQRNKGNFPGRFSGRQFSNSRSEMNVSTLELGDSALYLCASSSTGNGGEKLFFGSGTQLSVL.

This chain uses TRBV2 with TRBJ2-5; 9 bases match TRBD1. The CDR3 length is 13 residues. Germline-derived CDR1 and CDR2 are SNHLY and FYNNEI. V dropped 5 bases and J dropped 5; count of bases not matched to a gene: 3. The CDR3: CASSRDRDETQYF. The CDR3 DNA is TGTGCCAGCAGTCGGGACAGGGATGAGACCCAGTACTTC.

The genes are TRBV10-2 and TRBJ2-2; 8 positions agree with TRBD2. This CDR3 has 14 residues. The germline CDR1 and CDR2 sequences are WSHSY and SAAADI. After removal of 0 bases from V and 6 bases from J, the junction contained 0 bases not matched to a gene. The CDR3 reads CASSESTSAGELFF. The CDR3 DNA is TGCGCCAGCAGTGAGTCGACTAGCGCCGGGGAGCTGTTTTTT.

The chain combines TRBV15 with TRBJ2-7; 10 nucleotides agree with TRBD2. This CDR3 has 16 amino acids. Unmatched junction bases numbered 6, after V lost 1 base and J lost 3 bases. The germline gives CDR1 LNHNV, CDR2 YYDKDF (reference sequence). The CDR3 spells CATSRAPSGSNYEQYF. The CDR3 DNA sequence: TGTGCCACCAGCAGAGCGCCTAGCGGGAGTAACTACGAGCAGTACTTC. Based on the CDR3 plus reference TRBV15 and TRBJ2-7, the full variable domain is DAMVIQNPRYQVTQFGKPVTLSCSQTLNHNVMYWYQQKSSQAPKLLFHYYDKDFNNEADTPDNFQSRRPNTSFCFLDIRSPGLGDTAMYLCATSRAPSGSNYEQYFGPGTRLTVT.

The J gene is TRBJ2-2, the V gene TRBV27; TRBD2 agrees at 13 bases. The V and J ends lost 5 bases and 5 bases, in that order; junction bases with no gene match: 2. The CDR3 is 15 residues long. The germline V gene encodes CDR1 MNHEY and CDR2 SMNVEV (reference sequence). The CDR3 DNA follows: TGTGCCAGCAGTAGGGGACTAGCGGGGACCGGGGAGCTGTTTTTT. It specifies CASSRGLAGTGELFF.

The rearrangement links TRBV11-2 to TRBJ1-2, with D possibly matching TRBD1 (6 bases). The V gene lost 4 bases and the J gene lost 2 bases, with 11 bases spanning the gap. There are 14 residues in the CDR3. Germline CDR1 is SGHAT and CDR2 is FQNNGV. Written as DNA, the CDR3 is TGTGCCAGCAGCTCAGGACAGTTCAACTATGGCTACACCTTC. Its translation is CASSSGQFNYGYTF. The complete variable domain, with remaining parts taken from reference TRBV11-2 and TRBJ1-2, reads EAGVAQSPRYKIIEKRQSVAFWCNPISGHATLYWYQQILGQGPKLLIQFQNNGVVDDSQLPKDRFSAERLKGVDSTLKIQPAKLEDSAVYLCASSSGQFNYGYTFGSGTRLTVV.

J is TRBJ2-7 and V is TRBV10-3, with TRBD2 as a possible D gene (7 bases). V gave up 3 bases and J gave up 4 bases, with 22 bases separating them. The germline CDR1 and CDR2 sequences are ENHRY and SYGVKD. The CDR3 covers 17 residues. CDR3 protein: CAISEMGTRGGLYEQYF. The CDR3 DNA reads as TGTGCCATCAGTGAAATGGGGACAAGGGGGGGGCTATACGAGCAGTACTTC.

The chain links TRBV6-6 to TRBJ1-2, with D perhaps TRBD1 (5 bases). Trimming took 7 bases from V and 4 from J, leaving 19 bases between them. Germline V gene lookup returns CDR1 MNHNY and CDR2 SVGAGI (reference sequence). CDR3 length: 15 amino acids. CDR3 DNA sequence: TGTGCCAGCACCCCCACGGGGGATCCTATCTATGGCTACACCTTC. It codes for CASTPTGDPIYGYTF.